What follows are 8 T cell receptor beta chains derived from one specimen sequenced in a study of Ad26.COV2.S vaccination and SARS-CoV-2 variants. Repertoires were generated with immunoSEQ multiplex PCR, while TCRdb's copy carries only in-frame clones and drops some. The table has more than 400,000 clones, over 80% seen once; the top ten hold more than 1.5%. Treatment denoted: about 20 received Ad26.COV2.S at low or high dose, single or two shots; several received placebo; per-sample allocation not given. The samples date from day 63 after the first vaccine or placebo injection. This specimen was peripheral blood, taken in a trial of Ad26.COV2.S vaccine versus placebo. These receptors were obtained from a person aged 18-60 years who received the Ad26.COV2.S COVID-19 vaccine or a placebo.

This chain uses TRBV19 with TRBJ2-1, with D maybe TRBD1 (6 bases). The V end lost 10 bases, the J end lost 5 bases, and 12 bases lay between the germline ends. Per germline, CDR1 LNHDA and CDR2 SQIVND (reference sequence). This CDR3 contains 12 residues. The CDR3 DNA sequence: TGTGCCATCGCGGACAGAAACAATGAGCAGTTCTTC. It translates to CAIADRNNEQFF.

The genes are TRBV6-2 or TRBV6-3 and TRBJ2-7, with D possibly TRBD2 on 5 matching bases. CDR1 is MNHEY, CDR2 SVGEGT, per germline. V lost 2 bases and J lost 4, with 9 bases in between. The CDR3 runs to 13 residues. DNA of the CDR3: TGTGCCAGCAGTTACCCTGGGAGATACGAGCAGTACTTC. Its protein is CASSYPGRYEQYF.

V is TRBV10-1 and J is TRBJ2-3, with TRBD1 as a possible D gene (5 bases). The CDR3 loop spans 17 amino acids. Germline CDR1 is WNHNN and CDR2 is SYGVQD (reference sequence). V was clipped by 2 bases and J by 2 bases, with 17 bases between them. CDR3 nucleotide sequence: TGCGCCAGCAGTGAGAGGTTGGGGCCCCAAGACACAGATACGCAGTATTTT. Encoded protein: CASSERLGPQDTDTQYF.

V gene TRBV12-5 combines with J gene TRBJ2-1, with D perhaps matching TRBD1 (5 bases). The CDR3 is 13 amino acids. Trimming took off 1 base at V and 8 bases at J, with 9 bases between the two ends. Germline CDR1 reads LGHNT; CDR2 reads FRNRAP. The CDR3 DNA sequence: TGTGCTAGTGGTTTGGATCAGGGCCATGAGCAGTTCTTC. Amino acid sequence: CASGLDQGHEQFF.

This clone was seen a single time. This chain uses TRBV15 with TRBJ1-2; D not resolved. CDR1 is LNHNV, CDR2 YYDKDF, per germline (reference sequence). Trimming shortened V by 4 bases and J by 8 bases, and 14 bases separated the two germline ends. The CDR3 length is 13 residues. The CDR3 reads CATSTTPNSGYTF. In DNA form, the CDR3 reads TGTGCCACCAGCACTACCCCGAATAGCGGCTACACCTTC.

This clone showed up just once. Other nucleotide sequences in the sample specify the same CDR3. J is TRBJ1-5 and V is TRBV9, with D unresolved. From germline, CDR1 is SGDLS and CDR2 YYNGEE. The CDR3 runs to 14 residues. V lost 0 bases, J lost 4 bases, and 8 bases lay in between. In nucleotides, the CDR3 is TGTGCCAGCAGCGTAGGGGGTTTTAATCAGCCCCAGCATTTT. It specifies CASSVGGFNQPQHF.

The chain carries TRBV6-5 and TRBJ1-3; 8 bases are a match to TRBD1. The germline V gene has CDR1 MNHEY and CDR2 SVGAGI. The V segment lost 6 bases and the J segment 0 bases; nucleotides outside the gene matches: 4. The CDR3 covers 15 residues. CDR3 sequence: CASRRDRTSGNTIYF. CDR3 DNA: TGTGCCAGCAGGAGGGACAGGACCTCTGGAAACACCATATATTTT.

V usage is TRBV7-8 and J usage is TRBJ2-3; TRBD2 matches 14 bases. The germline V gene encodes CDR1 SGHVS and CDR2 FQNEAQ. CDR3 length: 18 amino acids. Germline trimming cut 5 bases from V and 4 bases from J; bases unmatched to any gene: 11. CDR3 sequence: CASSALVTSGGASDTQYF. In DNA form, the CDR3 reads TGTGCCAGCAGCGCTTTGGTGACTAGCGGGGGGGCATCAGATACGCAGTATTTT.